Listed here are 26 T cell receptor beta chains from one sample, sequenced in a study of T cell changes during pregnancy in multiple sclerosis. Generated by immunoSEQ multiplex PCR, the TCRdb table keeps only in-frame clones and is missing some. The sample lists approximately 80,000 clones, 94% occurring once. Sequenced here: peripheral blood, sampled in the third trimester of pregnancy. These receptor sequences come from a female donor with multiple sclerosis, enrolled in a pregnancy study.

The rearrangement joins TRBV7-8 to TRBJ1-6; weak D call: TRBD1 (6 bases). CDR1 is SGHVS, CDR2 FQNEAQ, per germline. The germline V and J ends were trimmed by 7 bases and 10 bases, with 23 bases remaining between them. This CDR3 contains 16 residues. The CDR3 sequence: CASTRVGGADGSPLHF. The CDR3, as DNA: TGTGCCAGCACCCGAGTCGGGGGGGCCGACGGATCACCCCTCCACTTT.

The gene calls are TRBV13 and TRBJ2-7, with 9 bases identical to TRBD1. Trimming removed 4 bases from V and 2 bases from J; junction bases left unmatched: 6. CDR1 is PRHDT, CDR2 FYEKMQ, per germline (reference sequence). This CDR3 spans 15 amino acids. CDR3 nucleotide sequence: TGTGCCAGCAGCTCCACCCGACAGGGGGCCTACGAGCAGTACTTC. Translation: CASSSTRQGAYEQYF.

The rearrangement links TRBV19 to TRBJ1-5; D gene ambiguous. The V end was cut by 6 bases, the J end by 0 bases, with 12 bases between. Germline CDR1 reads LNHDA; CDR2 reads SQIVND (reference sequence). The CDR3 consists of 15 residues. The CDR3 spells CASSWAAYSNQPQHF. The CDR3 coding sequence is TGTGCCAGTAGCTGGGCAGCTTATAGCAATCAGCCCCAGCATTTT. The full variable domain, with the rest looked up from reference TRBV19 and TRBJ1-5, is DGGITQSPKYLFRKEGQNVTLSCEQNLNHDAMYWYRQDPGQGLRLIYYSQIVNDFQKGDIAEGYSVSREKKESFPLTVTSAQKNPTAFYLCASSWAAYSNQPQHFGDGTRLSIL.

The chain has TRBV6-5 and TRBJ2-1; TRBD1 aligns across 11 bases. The junction had 9 bases not matched to a gene; V was cut back by 2 bases and J by 9 bases. This CDR3 comprises 16 residues. In germline, CDR1 is MNHEY, CDR2 SVGAGI. CDR3 in amino acids: CASSYGFRTGGTEQFF. As DNA, the CDR3 is TGTGCCAGCAGTTACGGTTTCAGGACAGGGGGCACTGAGCAGTTCTTC.

The V and J genes are TRBV10-3 and TRBJ2-1; TRBD2 is a possible D gene (6 bases). The CDR3 consists of 14 residues. Looked up from germline, CDR1 is ENHRY and CDR2 is SYGVKD. The V end was cut by 2 bases, the J end by 4 bases, with 9 bases between. This CDR3 is CAISEAGLYNEQFF. CDR3 nucleotides: TGTGCCATCAGTGAGGCGGGACTTTACAATGAGCAGTTCTTC.

This clone came up once. This chain uses TRBV27 with TRBJ2-7; the D gene is possibly TRBD1 (5 bases). V was trimmed by 5 bases and J by 4 bases, leaving 18 bases between them. CDR1 and CDR2 from the germline V gene are MNHEY and SMNVEV (reference sequence). The CDR3 consists of 15 residues. The CDR3 region is CASSPLGAGTYEQYF. The DNA of the CDR3 is TGTGCCAGCAGTCCCTTAGGGGCAGGAACTTACGAGCAGTACTTC.

The V gene is TRBV6-1, the J gene TRBJ2-3; D gene unclear. The CDR3 is 14 residues long. The germline V and J ends were trimmed by 7 bases and 1 base, with 12 bases remaining between them. CDR1 is MNHNS, CDR2 SASEGT, per germline. This CDR3 is CASTEGQGTDTQYF. The CDR3 DNA sequence: TGTGCCAGCACCGAAGGTCAGGGCACAGATACGCAGTATTTT.

This clone was seen a single time. This chain links TRBV30 with TRBJ1-1, with 7 bases fitting TRBD1. Trimming removed 2 bases from V and 4 bases from J; junction bases left unmatched: 7. The CDR3 length is 14 residues. The germline V gene encodes CDR1 GTSNPN and CDR2 SVGIG (reference sequence). CDR3: CAWSTRTGGTEAFF. Here the CDR3 DNA reads TGTGCCTGGAGTACCCGGACAGGAGGCACTGAAGCTTTCTTT.

The chain employs TRBV7-9 and TRBJ2-7; D is perhaps TRBD1 (5 bases). Trimming stripped 1 base from V and 0 bases from J, with 10 bases between. CDR3 size: 15 residues. Germline CDR1 SEHNR, CDR2 FQNEAQ (reference sequence). CDR3 DNA: TGTGCCAGCAGCTTAGACAGGTCAACCTCCTACGAGCAGTACTTC. This gives the protein CASSLDRSTSYEQYF.

Worth noting for this clone: Compared with germline, one end of the junction differs, possibly owing to a read error. The J gene is TRBJ1-5, the V gene TRBV7-7, with no clear D. CDR1 and CDR2 from the germline V gene are SSHAT and FNYEAQ (reference sequence). The CDR3 is 15 residues long. DNA for the CDR3: TGTGCTAGCAGCTTAGCGCGGGGTCGCAAGCAGCCCCAGCATTTT. This translates into CASSLARGRKQPQHF.

This chain uses TRBV11-2 with TRBJ2-5; 8 bases match TRBD2. J lost 2 bases, V lost 3 bases, and 8 bases had no gene match. Germline V gene lookup returns CDR1 SGHAT and CDR2 FQNNGV. CDR3 length: 16 residues. The CDR3 sequence is CASSFFGGGIQETQYF. For the CDR3, the DNA is TGTGCCAGCAGCTTTTTCGGCGGGGGGATTCAAGAGACCCAGTACTTC.

This clone was observed a few times. The chain is built from TRBV30 and TRBJ1-1; maybe TRBD1 (6 bases). The V gene's germline CDR1 is GTSNPN and CDR2 SVGIG (reference sequence). The CDR3 is 14 residues long. The germline V and J ends were trimmed by 3 bases and 3 bases, with 14 bases remaining between them. The CDR3 sequence: CAWSWGRWDTEAFF. Here the CDR3 DNA reads TGTGCCTGGAGCTGGGGGCGATGGGACACTGAAGCTTTCTTT.

The J gene is TRBJ1-1, the V gene TRBV12-5; D perhaps matches TRBD1 (5 bases). This CDR3 contains 11 residues. CDR1 is LGHNT, CDR2 FRNRAP, per germline. Trimming shortened V by 3 bases and J by 14 bases, and 13 bases separated the two germline ends. CDR3 protein: CASGLAGRVFF. The CDR3 DNA reads TGTGCTAGTGGTTTAGCGGGACGAGTGTTCTTT.

The genes are TRBV6-1 and TRBJ1-4; D is perhaps TRBD1 (5 bases). Per the germline V gene, CDR1 is MNHNS and CDR2 is SASEGT. Between the trimmed V and J ends, which lost 5 bases and 9 bases, there was a span of 16 bases. The CDR3 length is 14 residues. CDR3 sequence: CASSPDGARQKLFF. In DNA form, the CDR3 reads TGTGCCAGCAGTCCCGATGGGGCCCGACAAAAACTGTTTTTT.

This sequence joins TRBV21-1 and TRBJ1-2. TRBV21-1 is listed as a pseudogene. The CDR3 is made up of 10 amino acids. The CDR3 DNA sequence: TGTGCCAGCAGGAGGTATGGCTACACCTTC. Its protein product is CASRRYGYTF.

The V gene is TRBV9, the J gene TRBJ2-2, with 7 bases fitting TRBD2. The CDR3 length is 17 residues. J gave up 7 bases and V 3 bases, and 15 bases lay outside the gene matches. Germline V gives CDR1 SGDLS, CDR2 YYNGEE. CDR3 nucleotide sequence: TGTGCCAGCAGCGAGGGGCCCACTAGCGCTTCGGGCGGGGAGCTGTTTTTT. This translates into CASSEGPTSASGGELFF.

The chain recombines TRBV1 with TRBJ1-4. TRBV1 has pseudogene status. The CDR3 totals 15 residues. The CDR3 spells CTSSRRGRRSEKLFF. CDR3 nucleotides: TGCACCAGCAGCCGTCGCGGGAGGAGAAGCGAAAAACTGTTTTTT.

The chain recombines TRBV11-2 with TRBJ2-2; 10 positions agree with TRBD1. The CDR3 loop spans 16 amino acids. Germline CDR1 reads SGHAT; CDR2 reads FQNNGV. The V segment lost 5 bases and the J segment 3 bases; nucleotides outside the gene matches: 6. As DNA, the CDR3 is TGTGCCAGCAGCCTACTTGGACAGGGGGACACCGGGGAGCTGTTTTTT. Amino acid sequence: CASSLLGQGDTGELFF. The full variable domain, its missing parts supplied by reference TRBV11-2 and TRBJ2-2, is EAGVAQSPRYKIIEKRQSVAFWCNPISGHATLYWYQQILGQGPKLLIQFQNNGVVDDSQLPKDRFSAERLKGVDSTLKIQPAKLEDSAVYLCASSLLGQGDTGELFFGEGSRLTVL.

The sample holds one count of this clone. The CDR3 region has the DNA TGTGCCAGCAGCCCGACCGACAGCGGCAATCAGCCCCAGCATTTT. It codes for CASSPTDSGNQPQHF. V usage is TRBV7-9 and J usage is TRBJ1-5, with D possibly being TRBD1 (5 bases). The length of the CDR3 is 15 residues. Trimming shortened V by 5 bases and J by 2 bases, and 13 bases separated the two germline ends. The V gene's germline CDR1 is SEHNR and CDR2 FQNEAQ (reference sequence).

The rearrangement uses TRBV18 and TRBJ1-1; TRBD1 agrees at 8 bases. The CDR3 totals 16 residues. Per the germline V gene, CDR1 is KGHSH and CDR2 is LQKENI. Unmatched junction bases numbered 9, after V lost 3 bases and J lost 3 bases. The CDR3 sequence is CASSPAQGGIYTEAFF. DNA of the CDR3: TGTGCCAGCTCACCGGCACAGGGGGGAATATACACTGAAGCTTTCTTT.

The rearrangement joins TRBV10-3 to TRBJ2-2; D remains unclear. Germline CDR1 is ENHRY and CDR2 is SYGVKD. Trimming took 7 bases from V and 3 from J, leaving 6 bases between them. The length of the CDR3 is 12 residues. Here the CDR3 reads CAIKLDTGELFF. CDR3 bases: TGTGCCATCAAGCTAGACACCGGGGAGCTGTTTTTT.

Here the CDR3 reads CASSQASGGGEQFF. The CDR3 DNA sequence: TGCGCCAGCAGCCAGGCTAGCGGGGGAGGAGAGCAGTTCTTC. The rearrangement uses TRBV4-1 and TRBJ2-1; 10 nucleotides line up with TRBD2. Germline CDR1 MGHRA, CDR2 YSYEKL. CDR3 length equals 14 residues. The junction had 6 bases not matched to a gene; V was cut back by 3 bases and J by 10 bases.

This clone showed up just once. V gene TRBV18 combines with J gene TRBJ1-3; the D gene is possibly TRBD1 (5 bases). V was clipped by 3 bases and J by 0 bases, with 15 bases between them. CDR1 KGHSH and CDR2 LQKENI come from the germline V gene. This CDR3 spans 17 amino acids. CDR3 in DNA: TGTGCCAGCTCACCGTTCACCCAGGGTTTCTCTGGAAACACCATATATTTT. This codes for CASSPFTQGFSGNTIYF.

The rearrangement links TRBV30 to TRBJ2-1; 10 bases map to TRBD2. Per germline, CDR1 GTSNPN and CDR2 SVGIG (reference sequence). Trimming took 4 bases from V and 7 from J; bases not matched to a gene: 4. The CDR3 has 13 amino acids. The CDR3 region is CAWTPAGGNEQFF. The CDR3 DNA follows: TGTGCCTGGACCCCAGCGGGGGGGAATGAGCAGTTCTTC.

The CDR3 loop reads CASCVGSNTEAFF. In nucleotides, the CDR3 is TGTGCCAGCTGCGTCGGGTCGAACACTGAAGCTTTCTTT. J is TRBJ1-1 and V is TRBV18; D not certain. CDR3 length: 13 amino acids. The V end lost 7 bases, the J end lost 1 base, and 10 bases lay between the germline ends. Germline CDR1 reads KGHSH; CDR2 reads LQKENI.

This chain uses TRBV6-5 with TRBJ2-2; possible D gene TRBD1, 5 bases. This CDR3 has 14 amino acids. V shed 2 bases and J shed 7 bases, with 11 bases lying between them. The germline CDR1 and CDR2 sequences are MNHEY and SVGAGI. CDR3 region: CASSYTGALGELFF. CDR3 sequence (DNA): TGTGCCAGCAGTTACACTGGGGCACTCGGGGAGCTGTTTTTT.